This TCR beta chain was recovered during a study of blood T cell repertoires in COVID-19. Trimming shortened V by 0 bases and J by 0 bases, and 10 bases separated the two germline ends. The CDR3 has 16 amino acids. Looked up from germline, CDR1 is SGHRS and CDR2 is YFSETQ. Repertoires were generated with immunoSEQ multiplex PCR, while TCRdb's copy carries only in-frame clones and drops some. Of tens of thousands of clones listed, about 82% are singletons. With respect to this clone: Distinct nucleotide sequences in the sample also encode this CDR3.

This receptor was identified in a woman of 80 years or more with acute or convalescent COVID-19. The sequencing sample was made of peripheral blood. The V call is TRBV5-1, the J call TRBJ1-3; maybe TRBD1 (5 bases). CDR3 in DNA: TGCGCCAGCAGCTTGGCGCGGGGCGGCTCTGGAAACACCATATATTTT. Translating it yields CASSLARGGSGNTIYF.